This T cell receptor beta chain was sequenced in a study of vaccination effects on CD4 cells after COVID-19. Study-level findings and limits: Early post-infection timepoints were absent, and convalescent patients were few.

This clone was seen once. The antigen remains unidentified. TCRdb's copy holds only in-frame clones and misses some; the assay was immunoSEQ multiplex PCR. Of tens of thousands of clones in the sample, 74% were seen once. In the ViraFEST assay, antigen-specific CD4+ clonotypes were identified by expansion after peptide-pool stimulation. CD4+ T cell isolation took place after about nine days of culture. Two doses of BNT162b2 or mRNA-1273 vaccine were administered to participants. None of the vaccinated had previously contracted SARS-CoV-2, and their nucleocapsid antibodies tested negative. CDR1 SGHNT and CDR2 YYREEE come from the germline V gene (reference sequence). Trimming left V 2 bases short and J 9 bases short, with 17 bases between. This CDR3 comprises 14 residues.

This material consisted of CD4+ T cells from PBMCs cultured with HCoV-229E spike peptides, taken after COVID-19 vaccination. The rearrangement uses TRBV5-4 and TRBJ2-5, with D possibly TRBD2 on 6 matching bases. The clonotype originates from a human donor who received a COVID-19 vaccine. DNA for the CDR3: TGTGCCAGCAGCTTAAGGGGCGGGATCGAGGCCCAGTACTTC. This sequence encodes CASSLRGGIEAQYF.